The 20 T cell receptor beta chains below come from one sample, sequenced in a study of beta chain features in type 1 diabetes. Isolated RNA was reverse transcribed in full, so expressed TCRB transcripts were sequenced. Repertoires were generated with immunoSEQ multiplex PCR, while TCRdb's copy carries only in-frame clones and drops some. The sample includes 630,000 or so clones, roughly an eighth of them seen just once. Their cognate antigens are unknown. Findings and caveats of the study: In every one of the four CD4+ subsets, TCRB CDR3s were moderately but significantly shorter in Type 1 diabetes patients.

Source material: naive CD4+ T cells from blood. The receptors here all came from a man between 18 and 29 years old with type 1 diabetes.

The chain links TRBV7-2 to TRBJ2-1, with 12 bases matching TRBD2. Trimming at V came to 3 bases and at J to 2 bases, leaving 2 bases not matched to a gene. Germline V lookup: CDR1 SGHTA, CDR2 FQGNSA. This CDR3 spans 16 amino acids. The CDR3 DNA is TGTGCCAGCAGCTTGACTAGCGGGAGTCCCTACAATGAGCAGTTCTTC. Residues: CASSLTSGSPYNEQFF. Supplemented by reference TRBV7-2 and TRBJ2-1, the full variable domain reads GAGVSQSPSNKVTEKGKDVELRCDPISGHTALYWYRQSLGQGLEFLIYFQGNSAPDKSGLPSDRFSAERTGGSVSTLTIQRTQQEDSAVYLCASSLTSGSPYNEQFFGPGTRLTVL.

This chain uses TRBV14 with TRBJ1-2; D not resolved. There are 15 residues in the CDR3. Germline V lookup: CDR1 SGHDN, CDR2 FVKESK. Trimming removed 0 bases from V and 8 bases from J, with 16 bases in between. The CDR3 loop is CASSQDMGAVKGYTF. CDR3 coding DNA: TGTGCCAGCAGCCAAGACATGGGTGCGGTGAAAGGCTACACCTTC.

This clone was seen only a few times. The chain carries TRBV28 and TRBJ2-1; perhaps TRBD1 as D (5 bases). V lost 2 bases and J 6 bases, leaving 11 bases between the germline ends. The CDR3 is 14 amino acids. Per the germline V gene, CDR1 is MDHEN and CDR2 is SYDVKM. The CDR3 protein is CASSLLQDSNEQFF. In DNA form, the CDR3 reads TGTGCCAGCAGTTTACTACAAGACAGCAATGAGCAGTTCTTC.

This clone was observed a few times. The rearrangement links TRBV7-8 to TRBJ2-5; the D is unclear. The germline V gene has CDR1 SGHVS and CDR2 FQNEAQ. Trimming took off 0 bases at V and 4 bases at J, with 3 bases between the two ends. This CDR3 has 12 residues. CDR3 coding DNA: TGTGCCAGCAGCTTAGCAGCAGAGACCCAGTACTTC. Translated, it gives CASSLAAETQYF.

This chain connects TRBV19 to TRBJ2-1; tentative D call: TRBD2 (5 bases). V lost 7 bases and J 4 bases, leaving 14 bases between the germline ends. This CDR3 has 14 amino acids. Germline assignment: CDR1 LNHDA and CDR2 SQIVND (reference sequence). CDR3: CASTEADRYNEQFF. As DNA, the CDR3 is TGTGCCAGTACGGAGGCAGATCGGTACAATGAGCAGTTCTTC.

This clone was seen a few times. CDR3 sequence (DNA): TGTGCCAGCCACCCCGAGGGGGGATGGAATCAGCCCCAGCATTTT. Its translation is CASHPEGGWNQPQHF. This rearrangement joins TRBV28 to TRBJ1-5, with D tentatively TRBD1 (6 bases). From germline, CDR1 is MDHEN and CDR2 SYDVKM. Deletions cut 8 bases from V and 4 bases from J, with 18 bases between. The CDR3 length is 15 residues.

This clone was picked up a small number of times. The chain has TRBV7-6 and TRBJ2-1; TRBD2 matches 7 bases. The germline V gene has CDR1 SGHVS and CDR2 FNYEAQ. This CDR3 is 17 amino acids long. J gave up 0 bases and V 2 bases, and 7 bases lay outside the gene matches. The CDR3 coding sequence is TGTGCCAGCAGCTTACCTAGCGGCGGCAGCTCCTACAATGAGCAGTTCTTC. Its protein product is CASSLPSGGSSYNEQFF.

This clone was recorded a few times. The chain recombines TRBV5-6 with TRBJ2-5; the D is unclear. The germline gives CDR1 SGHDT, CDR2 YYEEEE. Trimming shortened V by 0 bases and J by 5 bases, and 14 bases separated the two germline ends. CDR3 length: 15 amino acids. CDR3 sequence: CASSLGQFSVETQYF. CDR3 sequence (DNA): TGTGCCAGCAGCTTGGGACAATTCTCCGTCGAGACCCAGTACTTC.

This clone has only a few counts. This CDR3 reads CASSTGDEKLFF. The CDR3 nucleotides are TGTGCCAGCAGTACAGGGGATGAAAAACTGTTTTTT. This chain connects TRBV2 to TRBJ1-4, with TRBD1 matching 7 bases. This CDR3 is 12 amino acids long. V was pared by 5 bases and J by 6 bases, with 0 bases of the junction left unmatched. Germline CDR1 is SNHLY and CDR2 is FYNNEI.

CDR3 amino acids: CASSLALQGYEQYF. CDR3 in DNA: TGTGCCAGCAGCTTAGCGCTCCAGGGATACGAGCAGTACTTC. The chain has TRBV7-2 and TRBJ2-7; possibly TRBD1 for D (5 bases). Per the germline V gene, CDR1 is SGHTA and CDR2 is FQGNSA. The CDR3 extends over 14 amino acids. V gave up 0 bases and J gave up 4 bases, with 10 bases separating them.

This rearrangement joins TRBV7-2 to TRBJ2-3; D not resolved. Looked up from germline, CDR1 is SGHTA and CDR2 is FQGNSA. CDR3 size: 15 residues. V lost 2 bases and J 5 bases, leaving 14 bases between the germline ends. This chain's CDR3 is CASSLRRPVGDTQYF. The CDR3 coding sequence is TGTGCCAGCAGCTTACGTCGACCGGTAGGAGATACGCAGTATTTT.

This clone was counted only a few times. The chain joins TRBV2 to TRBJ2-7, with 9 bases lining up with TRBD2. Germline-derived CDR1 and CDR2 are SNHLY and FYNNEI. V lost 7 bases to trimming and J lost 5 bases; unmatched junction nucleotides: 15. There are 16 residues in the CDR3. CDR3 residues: CASTWGQPGLADEQYF. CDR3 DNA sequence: TGTGCCAGCACCTGGGGGCAACCGGGACTAGCCGACGAGCAGTACTTC.

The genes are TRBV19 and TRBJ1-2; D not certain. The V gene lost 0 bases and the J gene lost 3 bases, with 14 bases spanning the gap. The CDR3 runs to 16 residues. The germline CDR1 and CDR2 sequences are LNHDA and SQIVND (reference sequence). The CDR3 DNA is TGTGCCAGTAGTATAGATATTACGAATACAGACTATGGCTACACCTTC. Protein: CASSIDITNTDYGYTF. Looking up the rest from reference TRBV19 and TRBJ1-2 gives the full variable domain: DGGITQSPKYLFRKEGQNVTLSCEQNLNHDAMYWYRQDPGQGLRLIYYSQIVNDFQKGDIAEGYSVSREKKESFPLTVTSAQKNPTAFYLCASSIDITNTDYGYTFGSGTRLTVV.

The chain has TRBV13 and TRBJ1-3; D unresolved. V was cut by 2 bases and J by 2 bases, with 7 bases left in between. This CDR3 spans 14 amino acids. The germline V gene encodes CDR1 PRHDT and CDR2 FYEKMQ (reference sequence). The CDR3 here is CASSLRGAGNTIYF. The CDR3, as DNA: TGTGCCAGCAGCTTACGGGGAGCTGGAAACACCATATATTTT.

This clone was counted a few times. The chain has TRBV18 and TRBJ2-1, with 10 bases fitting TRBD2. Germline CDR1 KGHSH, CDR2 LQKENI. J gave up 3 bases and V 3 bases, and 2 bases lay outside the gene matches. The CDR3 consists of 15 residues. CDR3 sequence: CASSPASGGYNEQFF. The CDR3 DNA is TGTGCCAGCTCACCGGCTAGCGGGGGCTACAATGAGCAGTTCTTC.

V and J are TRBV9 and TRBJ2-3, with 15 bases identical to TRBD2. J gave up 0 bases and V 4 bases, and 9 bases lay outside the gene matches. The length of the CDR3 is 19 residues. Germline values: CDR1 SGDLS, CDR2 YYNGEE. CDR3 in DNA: TGTGCCAGCAGCCCCCCCGGGACTAGCGGGAGGACTAGCACAGATACGCAGTATTTT. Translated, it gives CASSPPGTSGRTSTDTQYF.

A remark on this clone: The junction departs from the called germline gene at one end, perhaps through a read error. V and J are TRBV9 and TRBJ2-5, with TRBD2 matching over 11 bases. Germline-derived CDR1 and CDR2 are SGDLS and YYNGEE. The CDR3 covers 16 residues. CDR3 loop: CARSVSGGASWETQYF. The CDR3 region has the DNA TGTGCCCGCAGCGTTAGCGGGGGGGCCTCTTGGGAGACCCAGTACTTC.

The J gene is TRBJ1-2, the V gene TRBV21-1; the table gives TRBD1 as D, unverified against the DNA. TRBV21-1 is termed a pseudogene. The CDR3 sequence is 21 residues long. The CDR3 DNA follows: TGTGCCAGCAGACACTTCCGGCCCTGGACAGGGCCCCACGAAACCTACTATGGCTACACCTTC. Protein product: CASRHFRPWTGPHETYYGYTF.

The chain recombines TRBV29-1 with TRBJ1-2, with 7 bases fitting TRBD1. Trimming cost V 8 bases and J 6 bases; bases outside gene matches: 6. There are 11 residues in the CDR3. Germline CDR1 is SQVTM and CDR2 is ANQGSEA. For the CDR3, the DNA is TGCAGCTTGGGACAGATAGATGGCTACACCTTC. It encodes CSLGQIDGYTF. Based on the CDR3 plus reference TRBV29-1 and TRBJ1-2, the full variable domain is SAVISQKPSRDICQRGTSLTIQCQVDSQVTMMFWYRQQPGQSLTLIATANQGSEATYESGFVIDKFPISRPNLTFSTLTVSNMSPEDSSIYLCSLGQIDGYTFGSGTRLTVV.

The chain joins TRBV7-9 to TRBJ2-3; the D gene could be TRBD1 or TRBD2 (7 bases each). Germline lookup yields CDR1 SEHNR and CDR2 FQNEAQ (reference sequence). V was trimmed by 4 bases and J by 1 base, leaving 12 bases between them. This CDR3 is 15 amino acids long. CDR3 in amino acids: CASSSQGGGTDTQYF. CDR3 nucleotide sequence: TGTGCCAGCAGCTCCCAGGGGGGGGGCACAGATACGCAGTATTTT.